The TCR beta chain described here comes from a study of shared clonotypes between healthy human individuals. All donors qualified as healthy HIV-negative adults and had experienced no recent acute infections or vaccinations. Concerning this clone itself: Antigen unknown.

Overall study findings and caveats: Shared across a handful of donors were approximately 5% of the naive CD4 clonotypes.

TCRdb keeps only in-frame clones here, not all; method: immunoSEQ multiplex PCR. The sample has about 980,000 clones; more than 75% are singletons. The CDR3 contains 11 residues. Trimming removed 1 base from V and 9 bases from J, with 6 bases in between. Germline lookup yields CDR1 GTSNPN and CDR2 SVGIG (reference sequence). The chain couples TRBV30 to TRBJ2-2; no reliable D call. The sequenced material came from memory CD4+ T cells sorted from blood. The subset is: CD45RA-negative fraction. The clonotype originates from a man between 18 and 29 years old in good health. The CDR3 reads CAWSGRRELFF. CDR3 coding DNA: TGTGCCTGGAGTGGGCGGAGGGAGCTGTTTTTT.